This T cell receptor beta chain was recovered during a study of beta chain features in type 1 diabetes. CD4+ naive, central memory, regulatory and stem cell-like memory cells were sorted via CD45RO/CCR7/CD25/CD127/CD95/CD27. Each sorted fraction was over 95% pure. Every bit of the isolated RNA underwent reverse transcription, so sequencing read expressed TCRB transcripts. Sequencing used immunoSEQ multiplex PCR; TCRdb keeps in-frame clones, though not all of them. The sample contains approximately 260,000 clones, around 24% of which appear only once. Study-wide findings and caveats: Relative to healthy donors, patients appeared to have naive, central memory and Treg TCRB repertoires that were more similar. All four CD4+ subsets from Type 1 diabetes patients carried moderately but significantly shorter TCRB CDR3s.

Regarding this clone: What it recognizes is unknown.

The CDR3 spans 12 residues. The V and J ends lost 5 bases and 5 bases respectively, with 9 bases between them. Germline V CDR1 and CDR2: SEHNR, FQNEAQ (reference sequence). Sample: naive CD4+ T cells from blood. The chain recombines TRBV7-9 with TRBJ2-5; D uncertain. The source of this sequence is a young woman with type 1 diabetes. The CDR3 region has the DNA TGTGCCAGCAGCAGATCGAGGGAGACCCAGTACTTC. Encoded protein: CASSRSRETQYF.